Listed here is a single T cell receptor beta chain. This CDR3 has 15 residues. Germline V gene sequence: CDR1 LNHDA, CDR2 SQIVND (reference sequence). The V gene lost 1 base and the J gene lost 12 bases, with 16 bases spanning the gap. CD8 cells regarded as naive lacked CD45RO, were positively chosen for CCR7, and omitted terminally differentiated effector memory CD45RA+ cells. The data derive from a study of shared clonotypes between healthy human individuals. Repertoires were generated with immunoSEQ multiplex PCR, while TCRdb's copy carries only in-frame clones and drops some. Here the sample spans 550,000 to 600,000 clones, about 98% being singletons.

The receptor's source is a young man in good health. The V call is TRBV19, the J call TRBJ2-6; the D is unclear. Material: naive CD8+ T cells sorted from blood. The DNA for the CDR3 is TGTGCCAGTAGTATAGCAATAGACCGCCAAGGCGTCCTGACTTTC. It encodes CASSIAIDRQGVLTF.